Listed here are 24 T cell receptor beta chains from one sample, sequenced in a study of cytomegalovirus exposure and HLA in healthy donors. A multiplex PCR was run with 60 Vbeta primers and 13 Jbeta primers. Libraries were prepared by immunoSEQ multiplex PCR; TCRdb keeps only in-frame clonotypes and omits some of them. The sample carries about 76,000 clones, roughly four fifths recorded once. Sequencing was done on a sample of PBMCs. Receptor source: a male donor in good health and CMV-seropositive.

The gene calls are TRBV10-3 and TRBJ1-2, with a weak D call TRBD1 (6 bases). Trimming stripped 0 bases from V and 4 bases from J, with 15 bases between. Germline V gene data show CDR1 as ENHRY and CDR2 as SYGVKD. The CDR3 runs to 16 residues. CDR3 residues: CAISESGGGAAYGYTF. CDR3 DNA: TGTGCCATCAGTGAGTCAGGCGGGGGCGCAGCCTATGGCTACACCTTC.

The V gene is TRBV9, the J gene TRBJ2-7, with D possibly being TRBD1 (6 bases). Trimming left V 0 bases short and J 5 bases short, with 15 bases between. The CDR3 is 15 amino acids. Germline-derived CDR1 and CDR2 are SGDLS and YYNGEE. The DNA of the CDR3 is TGTGCCAGCAGCGTAGAAGGTGTGGGGGCAGACGAGCAGTACTTC. Its translation: CASSVEGVGADEQYF.

The CDR3 reads CASSLKGTGDYGYTF. In nucleotides, the CDR3 is TGTGCCAGCAGTTTAAAAGGGACAGGAGACTATGGCTACACCTTC. The chain is built from TRBV27 and TRBJ1-2; TRBD1 matches at 8 bases. The length of the CDR3 is 15 residues. The V and J ends lost 2 bases and 3 bases, in that order; junction bases with no gene match: 5. The germline CDR1 and CDR2 sequences are MNHEY and SMNVEV (reference sequence).

The V call is TRBV30, the J call TRBJ1-2; TRBD1 agrees at 9 bases. J gave up 5 bases and V 3 bases, and 7 bases lay outside the gene matches. From germline, CDR1 is GTSNPN and CDR2 SVGIG (reference sequence). This CDR3 contains 14 residues. This CDR3 is CAWSQNDRGYGYTF. In nucleotides, the CDR3 is TGTGCCTGGAGCCAGAATGACAGGGGGTATGGCTACACCTTC.

The chain employs TRBV4-1 and TRBJ2-7; D might be TRBD1 (7 bases). The V and J ends lost 6 bases and 7 bases respectively, with 22 bases between them. Germline V gene sequence: CDR1 MGHRA, CDR2 YSYEKL. CDR3 length: 15 residues. The DNA for the CDR3 is TGCGCCAGCAGTAGCATCCAGGGGGGAGTGAGAGAGCAGTACTTC. Its protein product is CASSSIQGGVREQYF.

The sample holds a few counts of this clone. In nucleotides, the CDR3 is TGTGCCAGCAGCGCTCGACAGGGTGGGGGTAATGAGCAGTTCTTC. Its protein is CASSARQGGGNEQFF. The V call is TRBV9, the J call TRBJ2-1; TRBD1 aligns across 7 bases. The trim removed 3 bases at V and 7 bases at J, leaving 10 bases unmatched. CDR3 length equals 15 residues. Per germline, CDR1 SGDLS and CDR2 YYNGEE. The full variable domain, rest sourced from reference TRBV9 and TRBJ2-1, is DSGVTQTPKHLITATGQRVTLRCSPRSGDLSVYWYQQSLDQGLQFLIQYYNGEERAKGNILERFSAQQFPDLHSELNLSSLELGDSALYFCASSARQGGGNEQFFGPGTRLTVL.

The gene calls are TRBV7-9 and TRBJ2-5; 10 bases line up with TRBD2. This CDR3 comprises 16 residues. Trimming cost V 4 bases and J 2 bases; bases outside gene matches: 7. Germline CDR1 reads SEHNR; CDR2 reads FQNEAQ (reference sequence). The CDR3 is CASSSKREGHQETQYF. In DNA, the CDR3 is TGTGCCAGCAGCTCTAAGCGGGAGGGCCATCAAGAGACCCAGTACTTC.

The chain combines TRBV4-1 with TRBJ2-5; 8 bases are shared with TRBD2. The germline gives CDR1 MGHRA, CDR2 YSYEKL. V trimming: 2 bases; J trimming: 11 bases; junction bases outside the gene matches: 13. This CDR3 spans 15 amino acids. CDR3 DNA sequence: TGCGCCAGCAGCCAACTAGCGGGTCGCACCCGCCAGCAGTACTTC. Its translation is CASSQLAGRTRQQYF.

The rearrangement uses TRBV30 and TRBJ1-5; D unresolved. Germline CDR1 GTSNPN, CDR2 SVGIG (reference sequence). The CDR3 spans 13 residues. V was pared by 0 bases and J by 10 bases, with 13 bases between. The CDR3 DNA reads as TGTGCCTGGAGTGTGGCAGGTGCCCCCCCCCAGCATTTT. Translated: CAWSVAGAPPQHF.

This clone was observed a few times. CDR3 DNA: TGTGCCAGCAGTGAAACAGGGGGAAATTCACCCCTCCACTTT. Amino acids: CASSETGGNSPLHF. The V gene is TRBV6-1, the J gene TRBJ1-6; 8 nucleotides line up with TRBD1. CDR1 MNHNS and CDR2 SASEGT come from the germline V gene. The CDR3 is 14 amino acids. Losses at the gene ends were 2 bases for V and 7 bases for J; bases not matched to a gene: 1.

This clone occurred once. This sequence joins TRBV5-1 and TRBJ1-4; 7 positions match TRBD1. CDR3 size: 16 residues. Germline values: CDR1 SGHRS, CDR2 YFSETQ. Trimming cost V 0 bases and J 8 bases; bases outside gene matches: 10. CDR3 nucleotide sequence: TGCGCCAGCAGCTTGGGGGGAACTCCGACAGGGGAAAAACTGTTTTTT. Protein: CASSLGGTPTGEKLFF.

The chain is built from TRBV10-3 and TRBJ1-1; D is unresolved. From germline, CDR1 is ENHRY and CDR2 SYGVKD. Trimming left V 4 bases short and J 8 bases short, with 8 bases between. The CDR3 is made up of 11 amino acids. The CDR3 spells CAISGATEAFF. The CDR3 coding sequence is TGTGCCATCAGTGGGGCCACGGAAGCTTTCTTT.

V gene TRBV19 combines with J gene TRBJ1-1; TRBD1 matches 8 bases. The CDR3 has 15 amino acids. Germline V gene lookup returns CDR1 LNHDA and CDR2 SQIVND (reference sequence). Trimming removed 5 bases from V and 3 bases from J; junction bases left unmatched: 8. The CDR3 loop is CASSDRGGADTEAFF. In nucleotides, the CDR3 is TGTGCCAGTAGTGACAGGGGAGGGGCGGACACTGAAGCTTTCTTT. The whole variable domain, remainder taken from reference TRBV19 and TRBJ1-1, is DGGITQSPKYLFRKEGQNVTLSCEQNLNHDAMYWYRQDPGQGLRLIYYSQIVNDFQKGDIAEGYSVSREKKESFPLTVTSAQKNPTAFYLCASSDRGGADTEAFFGQGTRLTVV.

The chain employs TRBV6-1 and TRBJ2-4, with TRBD1 matching 9 bases. The V and J ends lost 6 bases and 9 bases, in that order; junction bases with no gene match: 12. This CDR3 contains 15 residues. Germline V CDR1 and CDR2: MNHNS, SASEGT. This CDR3 is CASSGEDRGRGIQYF. The CDR3 DNA reads TGTGCCAGCAGCGGGGAGGACAGGGGAAGGGGCATTCAGTACTTC.

The chain is built from TRBV30 and TRBJ2-3; TRBD1 might be the D (6 bases). This CDR3 comprises 14 residues. V shed 5 bases and J shed 8 bases, with 20 bases lying between them. Germline CDR1 is GTSNPN and CDR2 is SVGIG (reference sequence). Here the CDR3 DNA reads TGTGCCTGGGACCAACTAAGTGGGGGCGGTACGCAGTATTTT. Its protein product is CAWDQLSGGGTQYF. Looking up the rest from reference TRBV30 and TRBJ2-3 gives the full variable domain: SQTIHQWPATLVQPVGSPLSLECTVEGTSNPNLYWYRQAAGRGLQLLFYSVGIGQISSEVPQNLSASRPQDRQFILSSKKLLLSDSGFYLCAWDQLSGGGTQYFGPGTRLTVL.

The V call is TRBV20-1, the J call TRBJ2-4; D might be TRBD1 (6 bases). The CDR3 runs to 11 residues. Germline values: CDR1 DFQATT, CDR2 SNEGSKA (reference sequence). Trimming stripped 3 bases from V and 6 bases from J, with 6 bases between. In nucleotides, the CDR3 is TGCAGTGCTAGGGACAGAAACATTCAGTACTTC. The encoded protein is CSARDRNIQYF.

The rearrangement joins TRBV19 to TRBJ2-7, with 10 bases lining up with TRBD2. Trimming removed 2 bases from V and 4 bases from J; junction bases left unmatched: 5. CDR3 size: 15 residues. Looked up from germline, CDR1 is LNHDA and CDR2 is SQIVND (reference sequence). CDR3 sequence: CASSIQAGGRYEQYF. CDR3 DNA sequence: TGTGCCAGTAGTATACAAGCGGGAGGGCGATACGAGCAGTACTTC.

The chain links TRBV5-8 to TRBJ2-7; D gene uncertain. From germline, CDR1 is SGHTS and CDR2 YDEGEE. This CDR3 is 17 amino acids long. V gave up 0 bases and J gave up 1 base, with 17 bases separating them. CDR3 loop: CASSLASPRASSYEQYF. The CDR3 region has the DNA TGTGCCAGCAGCTTGGCCTCACCCCGCGCCTCGTCCTACGAGCAGTACTTC.

The gene calls are TRBV10-3 and TRBJ1-5; a weak D match, TRBD1 (5 bases). V was clipped by 0 bases and J by 4 bases, with 7 bases between them. Germline V gene lookup returns CDR1 ENHRY and CDR2 SYGVKD. The CDR3 sequence is 14 residues long. The CDR3 loop is CAISESGGNQPQHF. The CDR3, as DNA: TGTGCCATCAGTGAGTCCGGGGGGAATCAGCCCCAGCATTTT.

This clone was detected only once. Here the CDR3 DNA reads TGTGCCAGCTCAGGGTCGCCTTACGAGCAGTACTTC. Protein sequence: CASSGSPYEQYF. The V and J genes are TRBV6-5 and TRBJ2-7; D may be TRBD1 (5 bases). Trimming stripped 8 bases from V and 4 bases from J, with 12 bases between. Germline assignment: CDR1 MNHEY and CDR2 SVGAGI. This CDR3 contains 12 residues.

The V gene is TRBV6-1, the J gene TRBJ1-1, with D possibly being TRBD1 (5 bases). This CDR3 has 14 amino acids. Deletions cut 6 bases from V and 2 bases from J, with 13 bases between. Germline V gives CDR1 MNHNS, CDR2 SASEGT. CDR3 region: CASSHRGDNTEAFF. In DNA form, the CDR3 reads TGTGCCAGCAGCCACCGGGGGGATAACACTGAAGCTTTCTTT.

This chain joins TRBV11-2 and TRBJ1-2, with D uncertain. Germline CDR1 reads SGHAT; CDR2 reads FQNNGV. The CDR3 is 17 amino acids. Between the trimmed V and J ends, which lost 0 bases and 2 bases, there was a span of 16 bases. CDR3 DNA: TGTGCCAGCAGCTTAGATCGCAGTATTCGGGTGAACTATGGCTACACCTTC. Residues: CASSLDRSIRVNYGYTF.

This chain links TRBV9 with TRBJ1-3, with 7 nucleotides matching TRBD1. The CDR3 is 15 amino acids. The V gene end was trimmed by 3 bases and the J gene end by 8 bases; junction bases not matched to a gene: 11. The germline V gene encodes CDR1 SGDLS and CDR2 YYNGEE. The CDR3 DNA is TGTGCCAGCAGCGACGGGGTAGGGGGCGTCGACACCATATATTTT. Protein sequence: CASSDGVGGVDTIYF.

V and J are TRBV27 and TRBJ2-1; D is possibly TRBD2 (5 bases). V shed 2 bases and J shed 2 bases, with 10 bases lying between them. Germline V gene lookup returns CDR1 MNHEY and CDR2 SMNVEV (reference sequence). The CDR3 sequence is 15 residues long. CDR3 in amino acids: CASSLGLAPYNEQFF. CDR3 bases: TGTGCCAGCAGTTTAGGGCTAGCACCCTACAATGAGCAGTTCTTC.